Included here is one T cell receptor (beta chain) sequence, with context. Its antigen is currently unknown. This entry is derived from a study of T cell responses to AZD1222 COVID-19 vaccine. In the study overall: The analysis combined second doses at about 4 or about 12 weeks.

The CDR3 spans 17 residues. The V and J ends lost 4 bases and 0 bases respectively, with 15 bases between them. Germline-derived CDR1 and CDR2 are SGHDN and FVKESK. Study outcomes and limitations: At 160-218 and 743-854, vaccine-associated CD4 TCRs were dominant, and they spanned spike. Repertoire sampling happened only post peak T cell response.

Clones were sequenced by immunoSEQ multiplex PCR, and TCRdb holds only the in-frame ones, with some missing. Of 150,000 to 200,000 clones listed, 90% are singletons. The receptor's source is an adult in good health. The chain employs TRBV14 and TRBJ2-2; maybe TRBD1 (6 bases). Sequencing used peripheral blood, obtained on day 0 of AZD1222 vaccination. The CDR3 DNA reads as TGTGCCAGCAGCCCCTTAGATGGACAGCCGAACACCGGGGAGCTGTTTTTT. Translating gives CASSPLDGQPNTGELFF.